The clone carrying this T cell receptor (beta chain) was observed a handful of times. Its antigen remains unidentified. Other DNA sequences in the same sample also yield this CDR3. The naive CD8 fraction comprised CD45RO-negative cells positively selected for CCR7 and excluded terminally differentiated effector memory CD45RA+ cells. Assay: immunoSEQ multiplex PCR; the TCRdb copy retains only in-frame clones and omits some. The sample holds about 2 million clones, less than 95% seen once. The junction had 0 bases not matched to a gene; V was cut back by 1 base and J by 5 bases. Germline V gives CDR1 SGHRS, CDR2 YFSETQ. The CDR3 length is 12 residues. This entry belongs to a study of shared clonotypes between healthy human individuals. Study-wide points: The study found lower generation probabilities in non-shared clonotypes than in those shared by all four donors.

This chain joins TRBV5-1 and TRBJ2-7, with 7 bases identical to TRBD1. This receptor was identified in a man between 18 and 29 years old in good health. Sequenced: naive CD8+ T cells sorted from blood. The CDR3 spells CASSLTGDEQYF. DNA of the CDR3: TGCGCCAGCAGCTTGACAGGGGACGAGCAGTACTTC.